What follows are 32 T cell receptor beta chains derived from one specimen sequenced in a study of T cell changes during pregnancy in multiple sclerosis (dated by TCRdb to between 2018 and 2021). Preparation of the library involved the immunoSEQ multiplex PCR assay. TCRdb holds this immuneACCESS table with in-frame rearrangements only. Some clones are missing; in checked studies, unresolved V genes explain under half, and the rest has no known cause. The sample yields under 50,000 clones; roughly 90% were counted once. The ten largest clonotypes hold about 0.53% of the sample. Sequencing used CD4+ T cells from peripheral blood mononuclear cells, obtained before pregnancy. The source of these receptors is a female donor with multiple sclerosis, enrolled in a pregnancy study.

This clone has a single count. V gene TRBV4-2 combines with J gene TRBJ2-6; maybe TRBD2 (5 bases). Germline CDR1 is LGHNA and CDR2 is YNFKEQ. This CDR3 is built from 17 residues. V lost 3 bases and J lost 0, with 12 bases in between. Written as DNA, the CDR3 is TGTGCCAGCAGCCAGGAGGACGGGTTCTCTGGGGCCAACGTCCTGACTTTC. This codes for CASSQEDGFSGANVLTF.

The gene calls are TRBV5-5 and TRBJ2-7, with 9 bases lining up with TRBD1. Looked up from germline, CDR1 is SGHKS and CDR2 is YYEKEE (reference sequence). Losses at the gene ends were 4 bases for V and 7 bases for J; bases not matched to a gene: 9. The CDR3 sequence is 14 residues long. CDR3 sequence reads: CASSTPGQGLEQYF. In DNA form, the CDR3 reads TGTGCCAGCAGCACACCGGGACAGGGCCTGGAGCAGTACTTC.

This chain connects TRBV5-5 to TRBJ1-2; possible D gene TRBD1, 5 bases. The CDR3 loop spans 16 amino acids. The V gene lost 4 bases and the J gene lost 8 bases, with 24 bases spanning the gap. Germline V lookup: CDR1 SGHKS, CDR2 YYEKEE (reference sequence). CDR3 region: CASSQNPRVGYGGYTF. The CDR3 region has the DNA TGTGCCAGCAGCCAGAACCCCAGGGTCGGCTATGGCGGCTACACCTTC.

The rearrangement uses TRBV9 and TRBJ2-5; D may be TRBD1 (6 bases). Germline assignment: CDR1 SGDLS and CDR2 YYNGEE. This CDR3 region has 15 residues. Trimming removed 3 bases at V and 5 bases at J, with 17 bases between. The CDR3 loop reads CASSATGHLSETQYF. CDR3 nucleotides: TGTGCCAGCAGCGCGACGGGACACCTTTCGGAGACCCAGTACTTC.

V and J are TRBV4-1 and TRBJ1-2, with a tentative D call TRBD1 (6 bases). V was trimmed by 2 bases and J by 8 bases, leaving 21 bases between them. Germline V lookup: CDR1 MGHRA, CDR2 YSYEKL. This CDR3 is 16 amino acids long. For the CDR3, the DNA is TGCGCCAGCAGCCAAAGTCCACGGGCGGGGGCGCGGGGCTACACCTTC. The encoded protein is CASSQSPRAGARGYTF.

This clone was picked up one time. This rearrangement joins TRBV15 to TRBJ1-5, with D tentatively TRBD1 (6 bases). The V gene's germline CDR1 is LNHNV and CDR2 YYDKDF (reference sequence). V was trimmed by 0 bases and J by 0 bases, leaving 9 bases between them. The CDR3 runs 16 residues. CDR3 residues: CATSREGGYSNQPQHF. CDR3 nucleotides: TGTGCCACCAGCAGAGAAGGGGGTTATAGCAATCAGCCCCAGCATTTT.

The genes are TRBV6-1 and TRBJ2-7; TRBD1 agrees at 8 bases. V shed 5 bases, J shed 4 bases, and the junction held 7 bases outside the gene matches. CDR1 and CDR2 (germline): MNHNS, SASEGT. This CDR3 region has 14 residues. The CDR3 nucleotides read TGTGCCAGCAGTTTCGCAGGGGGCGATTACGAGCAGTACTTC. Translating gives CASSFAGGDYEQYF.

The chain employs TRBV28 and TRBJ1-2; the match to TRBD1 covers 8 bases. This CDR3 is 14 amino acids long. Trimming removed 6 bases from V and 3 bases from J; junction bases left unmatched: 6. Per the germline V gene, CDR1 is MDHEN and CDR2 is SYDVKM. In nucleotides, the CDR3 is TGTGCCAGCAGGAAGACAGGGGCACACTATGGCTACACCTTC. Its translation is CASRKTGAHYGYTF.

This chain uses TRBV30 with TRBJ2-7; 7 nucleotides align to TRBD2. The V and J ends lost 8 bases and 3 bases, in that order; junction bases with no gene match: 10. Germline CDR1 and CDR2: GTSNPN and SVGIG (reference sequence). CDR3 length: 13 residues. CDR3 residues: CAVGRGLVYEQYF. CDR3 in DNA: TGTGCCGTGGGGAGGGGATTGGTCTACGAGCAGTACTTC.

Concerning this clone: This CDR3 is also generated by other DNA sequences in the sample. V and J are TRBV5-1 and TRBJ2-3; a weak D match, TRBD2 (6 bases). The V gene's germline CDR1 is SGHRS and CDR2 YFSETQ. Trimming removed 0 bases at V and 6 bases at J, with 8 bases between. The CDR3 is 13 amino acids. The DNA for the CDR3 is TGCGCCAGCAGCTTGGCCGGAGGGGATACGCAGTATTTT. Residues: CASSLAGGDTQYF. Complete variable domain (other parts from reference TRBV5-1 and TRBJ2-3): KAGVTQTPRYLIKTRGQQVTLSCSPISGHRSVSWYQQTPGQGLQFLFEYFSETQRNKGNFPGRFSGRQFSNSRSEMNVSTLELGDSALYLCASSLAGGDTQYFGPGTRLTVL.

Here the CDR3 reads CASSPLSNQPQHF. The CDR3 DNA reads TGTGCCAGCTCACCCCTCAGCAATCAGCCCCAGCATTTT. The chain links TRBV18 to TRBJ1-5; no definite D call. Looked up from germline, CDR1 is KGHSH and CDR2 is LQKENI. Trimming removed 3 bases at V and 1 base at J, with 4 bases between. This CDR3 is 13 amino acids long.

The chain has TRBV6-6 and TRBJ2-7; TRBD1 matches at 9 bases. The CDR3 consists of 15 residues. Germline-derived CDR1 and CDR2 are MNHNY and SVGAGI (reference sequence). V dropped 5 bases and J dropped 2; count of bases not matched to a gene: 7. The CDR3 is CASSKSGQGAYEQYF. As DNA, the CDR3 is TGTGCCAGCAGTAAATCGGGACAGGGCGCCTACGAGCAGTACTTC.

The genes are TRBV5-1 and TRBJ1-2, with D perhaps TRBD1 (5 bases). Trimming took off 0 bases at V and 8 bases at J, with 8 bases between the two ends. The CDR3 length is 12 residues. Germline V gene data show CDR1 as SGHRS and CDR2 as YFSETQ. CDR3 bases: TGCGCCAGCAGCTTGGTAGGGGAAGGCTACACCTTC. Its protein is CASSLVGEGYTF.

V gene TRBV15 combines with J gene TRBJ1-1; perhaps TRBD1 as D (6 bases). Germline values: CDR1 LNHNV, CDR2 YYDKDF (reference sequence). V lost 0 bases, J lost 7 bases, and 15 bases lay in between. The CDR3 is made up of 15 amino acids. The CDR3 sequence: CATSRDWGGLVEAFF. CDR3 bases: TGTGCCACCAGCAGAGATTGGGGGGGGCTAGTTGAAGCTTTCTTT.

This chain joins TRBV6-5 and TRBJ1-1; possible D gene TRBD1, 5 bases. Germline CDR1 reads MNHEY; CDR2 reads SVGAGI. V gave up 4 bases and J gave up 11 bases, with 14 bases separating them. The length of the CDR3 is 12 residues. The CDR3 loop is CASSSRRGFAFF. CDR3 bases: TGTGCCAGCAGTTCCCGACGGGGGTTCGCTTTCTTT.

This chain links TRBV7-2 with TRBJ2-7; D uncertain. Looked up from germline, CDR1 is SGHTA and CDR2 is FQGNSA. Trimming pared 4 bases from V and 2 bases from J, leaving 12 bases between. This CDR3 comprises 14 residues. The CDR3 DNA sequence: TGTGCCAGCAGCTCTACCTTTACCACCTACGAGCAGTACTTC. This codes for CASSSTFTTYEQYF.

V usage is TRBV10-1 and J usage is TRBJ1-1; TRBD1 might be the D (6 bases). Germline V gives CDR1 WNHNN, CDR2 SYGVQD (reference sequence). This CDR3 spans 17 amino acids. This CDR3 is CEKGISTGKSWETEAFF. CDR3 in DNA: TGCGAAAAAGGGATTTCGACAGGCAAAAGTTGGGAAACTGAAGCTTTCTTT.

The chain employs TRBV6-4 and TRBJ2-1; 8 bases align to TRBD2. The CDR3 loop spans 15 amino acids. The germline CDR1 and CDR2 sequences are MRHNA and SNTAGT. V lost 2 bases and J lost 7; bases outside the gene matches: 7. CDR3 amino acids: CASSDGFSGGNEQFF. The CDR3 bases are TGTGCCAGCAGTGACGGCTTCTCGGGAGGGAATGAGCAGTTCTTC.

The chain employs TRBV7-8 and TRBJ1-2; 7 bases map to TRBD1. CDR3 length: 14 residues. CDR1 is SGHVS, CDR2 FQNEAQ, per germline. The junction had 4 bases not matched to a gene; V was cut back by 5 bases and J by 1 base. The CDR3: CASSLDRHNYGYTF. CDR3 sequence (DNA): TGTGCCAGCAGCCTGGACAGGCATAACTATGGCTACACCTTC.

This chain uses TRBV5-6 with TRBJ1-2, with D perhaps TRBD1 (5 bases). Trimming cost V 0 bases and J 4 bases, with 7 bases left between them. Germline V gives CDR1 SGHDT, CDR2 YYEEEE. The CDR3 extends over 13 amino acids. CDR3 bases: TGTGCCAGCAGCTTGGCTCAGGGCTATGGCTACACCTTC. It codes for CASSLAQGYGYTF.

This chain connects TRBV7-3 to TRBJ2-1; 7 bases map to TRBD1. This CDR3 is built from 15 residues. With V trimmed by 5 bases and J by 4 bases, 8 bases remained unmatched. Germline CDR1 is SGHTA and CDR2 is FQGTGA. Written as DNA, the CDR3 is TGTGCCAGCAGCCGCCCCGGACAGGCTTACAATGAGCAGTTCTTC. Amino acids: CASSRPGQAYNEQFF. Supplemented by reference TRBV7-3 and TRBJ2-1, the full variable domain reads GAGVSQTPSNKVTEKGKYVELRCDPISGHTALYWYRQSLGQGPEFLIYFQGTGAADDSGLPNDRFFAVRPEGSVSTLKIQRTERGDSAVYLCASSRPGQAYNEQFFGPGTRLTVL.

This sequence joins TRBV7-8 and TRBJ1-1; no definite D call. Trimming shortened V by 5 bases and J by 11 bases, and 21 bases separated the two germline ends. The CDR3 is 14 residues long. Germline V gene lookup returns CDR1 SGHVS and CDR2 FQNEAQ. Here the CDR3 reads CASSQTNTVHGAFF. The CDR3 DNA follows: TGTGCCAGCAGCCAGACCAACACTGTTCACGGGGCTTTCTTT.

The rearrangement uses TRBV9 and TRBJ2-1; 8 nucleotides align to TRBD2. V lost 4 bases, J lost 7 bases, and 13 bases stayed unmatched. The CDR3 runs to 16 residues. CDR1 is SGDLS and CDR2 is YYNGEE in the germline V gene. As DNA, the CDR3 is TGTGCCAGCAGCCGACAAGCGGGGGCCGGGGTTAATGAGCAGTTCTTC. Its protein product is CASSRQAGAGVNEQFF.

This clone was picked up one time. The rearrangement uses TRBV5-1 and TRBJ2-3, with TRBD1 identical over 7 bases. Germline CDR1 and CDR2: SGHRS and YFSETQ. The CDR3 runs 13 residues. Losses at the gene ends were 6 bases for V and 4 bases for J; bases not matched to a gene: 5. The chain's CDR3 is CASNDRAADTQYF. In DNA, the CDR3 is TGCGCCAGCAACGACAGGGCCGCAGATACGCAGTATTTT.

The chain has TRBV9 and TRBJ2-1; TRBD2 is a possible D gene (5 bases). Germline V CDR1 and CDR2: SGDLS, YYNGEE. The ends were cut back, 2 bases at V and 3 bases at J, with 12 bases in the middle. This CDR3 comprises 15 residues. Written as DNA, the CDR3 is TGTGCCAGCAGCGTCGGAGGACTTAACTACAATGAGCAGTTCTTC. Protein sequence: CASSVGGLNYNEQFF.

CDR3 bases: TGTGCCAGCAGCCAATCCCCGCTAGCTCGCGACGCCGGGGAGCTGTTTTTT. Residues: CASSQSPLARDAGELFF. The rearrangement uses TRBV4-2 and TRBJ2-2; possibly TRBD2 for D (5 bases). Trimming cost V 2 bases and J 6 bases, with 19 bases left between them. Germline loops: CDR1 LGHNA, CDR2 YNFKEQ. CDR3 length equals 17 residues.

There are a few counts of this clone. The chain uses TRBV6-5 and TRBJ1-6, with 10 bases fitting TRBD1. Unmatched junction bases numbered 6, after V lost 6 bases and J lost 10 bases. Germline V lookup: CDR1 MNHEY, CDR2 SVGAGI. The CDR3 is 14 residues long. The CDR3, as DNA: TGTGCCAGCAGCCTTCGACAGGGGGCCTCACCCCTCCACTTT. It is translated as CASSLRQGASPLHF.

The genes are TRBV6-1 and TRBJ1-5, with 10 bases identical to TRBD1. Germline V gene lookup returns CDR1 MNHNS and CDR2 SASEGT. The V and J ends lost 2 bases and 3 bases, in that order; junction bases with no gene match: 10. The CDR3 loop spans 18 amino acids. CDR3 nucleotide sequence: TGTGCCAGCAGTGAATTTTTCGGGACAGGGGCCTCCAATCAGCCCCAGCATTTT. Residues: CASSEFFGTGASNQPQHF.

V usage is TRBV4-1 and J usage is TRBJ1-6, with D uncertain. The V and J ends lost 1 base and 9 bases respectively, with 10 bases between them. Per the germline V gene, CDR1 is MGHRA and CDR2 is YSYEKL. The CDR3 sequence is 14 residues long. DNA of the CDR3: TGCGCCAGCAGCCAAGTTGGCGGACTTTCACCCCTCCACTTT. This codes for CASSQVGGLSPLHF.

This clone appeared a single time. The V and J genes are TRBV13 and TRBJ2-1; no reliable D call. There are 14 residues in the CDR3. Germline V lookup: CDR1 PRHDT, CDR2 FYEKMQ (reference sequence). With 0 bases removed from V and 8 bases from J, the gap between germline ends came to 11 bases. Here the CDR3 DNA reads TGTGCCAGCAGCTTAGGGACTCGTGCCGATGAGCAGTTCTTC. It yields the protein CASSLGTRADEQFF.

V is TRBV15 and J is TRBJ2-5; 12 bases line up with TRBD2. The DNA end is more similar to TRBJ2-7, so the J call may be wrong. Germline V gene lookup returns CDR1 LNHNV and CDR2 YYDKDF (reference sequence). This CDR3 contains 19 residues. The CDR3 reads CATSRDLATSGGILYEQYF. In DNA, the CDR3 is TGTGCCACCAGCAGAGATCTAGCAACTAGCGGGGGGATTCTCTACGAGCAGTACTTC.

The chain carries TRBV11-1 and TRBJ2-7; D unresolved. This CDR3 is built from 15 residues. The V end was cut by 3 bases, the J end by 3 bases, with 15 bases between. CDR1 and CDR2 from the germline V gene are SGHAT and FQDESV (reference sequence). The CDR3, as DNA: TGTGCCAGCAGCTTGATGGGCATAACACACTACGAGCAGTACTTC. It is translated as CASSLMGITHYEQYF. Full variable domain (missing parts from reference TRBV11-1 and TRBJ2-7): EAEVAQSPRYKITEKSQAVAFWCDPISGHATLYWYRQILGQGPELLVQFQDESVVDDSQLPKDRFSAERLKGVDSTLKIQPAELGDSAMYLCASSLMGITHYEQYFGPGTRLTVT.